Each of the 18 T cell receptor beta chains below was sequenced from the same sample in a study of blood T cell repertoires in COVID-19. The method was immunoSEQ multiplex PCR; TCRdb's version includes in-frame clones alone and lacks a portion of them. Here the sample spans some 180,000 clones, less than 90% being singletons. Sample: peripheral blood. The receptors shown here come from a man in his 70s with active or convalescent COVID-19.

The CDR3 sequence is CASSRDRGDEKLFF. The CDR3 DNA follows: TGTGCCAGCAGCCGGGACAGGGGCGATGAAAAACTGTTTTTT. The rearrangement links TRBV5-4 to TRBJ1-4; TRBD1 matches 10 bases. The germline CDR1 and CDR2 sequences are SGHNT and YYREEE (reference sequence). The CDR3 consists of 14 residues. Germline trimming cut 4 bases from V and 6 bases from J; bases unmatched to any gene: 3.

This clone was found once. The chain combines TRBV12-3 or TRBV12-4 with TRBJ2-7; unclear D gene. The CDR3 spans 12 residues. V lost 6 bases and J 6 bases, leaving 12 bases between the germline ends. The CDR3 sequence is CASSRSTLEQYF. The CDR3 DNA reads as TGTGCCAGCAGCCGGTCCACCCTCGAGCAGTACTTC.

The gene calls are TRBV11-2 and TRBJ1-1, with a weak D call TRBD1 (5 bases). The CDR3 has 13 residues. Trimming removed 6 bases at V and 0 bases at J, with 8 bases between. Germline assignment: CDR1 SGHAT and CDR2 FQNNGV. CDR3 in DNA: TGTGCCAGCAGGTTACAGGTGAACACTGAAGCTTTCTTT. Protein sequence: CASRLQVNTEAFF.

This clone appeared a few times. The chain combines TRBV18 with TRBJ1-5, with D uncertain. The CDR3 contains 14 residues. CDR1 is KGHSH, CDR2 LQKENI, per germline. Trimming took off 3 bases at V and 6 bases at J, with 12 bases between the two ends. CDR3 DNA: TGTGCCAGCTCACCGGGTAGGGAGAGTCAGCCCCAGCATTTT. It specifies CASSPGRESQPQHF.

The J gene is TRBJ2-7, the V gene TRBV10-3, with D perhaps TRBD1 (6 bases). V lost 4 bases and J 3 bases, leaving 16 bases between the germline ends. Germline CDR1 and CDR2: ENHRY and SYGVKD. This CDR3 has 15 residues. CDR3 nucleotides: TGTGCCATCAGTGCTTTAACACAGGGAAGCTACGAGCAGTACTTC. It encodes CAISALTQGSYEQYF.

The sample holds a few counts of this clone. V usage is TRBV7-9 and J usage is TRBJ1-1; the D gene is possibly TRBD1 (6 bases). Germline V lookup: CDR1 SEHNR, CDR2 FQNEAQ (reference sequence). The CDR3 totals 14 residues. Trimming stripped 4 bases from V and 4 bases from J, with 13 bases between. For the CDR3, the DNA is TGTGCCAGCAGCTCACAGGGAAGGACCACTGAAGCTTTCTTT. Translated, it gives CASSSQGRTTEAFF.

This clone has a handful of counts. This chain joins TRBV27 and TRBJ1-5; no definite D call. There are 15 residues in the CDR3. The germline V and J ends were trimmed by 0 bases and 3 bases, with 9 bases remaining between them. CDR1 and CDR2 from the germline V gene are MNHEY and SMNVEV (reference sequence). The CDR3, as DNA: TGTGCCAGCAGTTTATCGTGGCACAACAATCAGCCCCAGCATTTT. It yields the protein CASSLSWHNNQPQHF.

The chain couples TRBV5-1 to TRBJ2-2; perhaps TRBD2 as D (6 bases). The germline V and J ends were trimmed by 1 base and 0 bases, with 10 bases remaining between them. This CDR3 comprises 16 residues. Germline CDR1 and CDR2: SGHRS and YFSETQ. This chain's CDR3 is CASSLWRGTNTGELFF. The CDR3 nucleotides are TGCGCCAGCAGCTTGTGGCGGGGAACGAACACCGGGGAGCTGTTTTTT.

In its sample, this clone was seen many times. The rearrangement uses TRBV19 and TRBJ1-4, with 7 bases matching TRBD1. The germline V gene has CDR1 LNHDA and CDR2 SQIVND (reference sequence). This CDR3 comprises 14 residues. V shed 7 bases, J shed 3 bases, and the junction held 5 bases outside the gene matches. CDR3 residues: CASKPDRSNEKLFF. CDR3 sequence (DNA): TGTGCCAGTAAACCGGACAGGTCTAATGAAAAACTGTTTTTT.

The genes are TRBV9 and TRBJ1-1; D possibly corresponds to TRBD1 (5 bases). This CDR3 is 15 amino acids long. CDR1 and CDR2 from the germline V gene are SGDLS and YYNGEE. Trimming took off 0 bases at V and 3 bases at J, with 12 bases between the two ends. The CDR3 is CASSVGGEFDTEAFF. CDR3 nucleotide sequence: TGTGCCAGCAGCGTAGGGGGGGAGTTTGACACTGAAGCTTTCTTT.

The chain couples TRBV3-1 (or the pseudogene TRBV3-2) to TRBJ2-1; 7 nucleotides line up with TRBD2. In germline, CDR1 is LGHDT, CDR2 YNNKEL (reference sequence). CDR3 length equals 15 residues. Trimming at V came to 4 bases and at J to 2 bases, leaving 5 bases not matched to a gene. In nucleotides, the CDR3 is TGTGCCAGCAGCCGGGGCGGGAGTACCTACAATGAGCAGTTCTTC. It is translated as CASSRGGSTYNEQFF.

About this clone itself: The same CDR3 also results from other DNA sequences found in this sample. The V call is TRBV5-1, the J call TRBJ1-3, with D perhaps matching TRBD1 (5 bases). From germline, CDR1 is SGHRS and CDR2 YFSETQ. Trimming shortened V by 2 bases and J by 0 bases, and 6 bases separated the two germline ends. The CDR3 length is 14 residues. The CDR3 sequence: CASSLQASGNTIYF. DNA for the CDR3: TGCGCCAGCAGCTTACAGGCCTCTGGAAACACCATATATTTT.

This clone was observed once. This chain uses TRBV9 with TRBJ2-1; 9 positions agree with TRBD1. Germline CDR1 reads SGDLS; CDR2 reads YYNGEE. Germline trimming cut 4 bases from V and 4 bases from J; bases unmatched to any gene: 9. The CDR3 consists of 16 residues. The CDR3 DNA reads as TGTGCCAGCAGCCCAAGGGACAGGGAGGGTTACAATGAGCAGTTCTTC. Protein product: CASSPRDREGYNEQFF.

This chain joins TRBV7-2 and TRBJ2-3; 9 positions agree with TRBD2. The V and J ends lost 10 bases and 4 bases, in that order; junction bases with no gene match: 6. Germline V CDR1 and CDR2: SGHTA, FQGNSA. There are 13 residues in the CDR3. The CDR3 DNA reads TGTGCCACCAGGGGACTAGCTCCAGATACGCAGTATTTT. This sequence encodes CATRGLAPDTQYF.

V and J are TRBV6-2 or TRBV6-3 and TRBJ2-5, with D possibly being TRBD1 (5 bases). This CDR3 has 14 residues. Germline V gives CDR1 MNHEY, CDR2 SVGEGT. The V end lost 5 bases, the J end lost 5 bases, and 15 bases lay between the germline ends. CDR3 in DNA: TGTGCCAGCAGTACCCAGGGCAGGCGGGAGACCCAGTACTTC. This gives the protein CASSTQGRRETQYF.

A word on this clone: This same CDR3 is encoded by further DNA sequences in the sample. The chain uses TRBV18 and TRBJ1-5, with D maybe TRBD1 (5 bases). The CDR3 loop spans 14 amino acids. The V and J ends lost 2 bases and 3 bases respectively, with 8 bases between them. CDR1 KGHSH and CDR2 LQKENI come from the germline V gene. CDR3 in amino acids: CASSPGGVNQPQHF. The CDR3 bases are TGTGCCAGCTCACCAGGGGGGGTCAATCAGCCCCAGCATTTT.

The CDR3 loop reads CASSLAQGEYNEQFF. CDR3 DNA: TGCGCCAGCAGCTTGGCCCAGGGGGAATACAATGAGCAGTTCTTC. V and J are TRBV5-1 and TRBJ2-1; TRBD1 agrees at 7 bases. With V trimmed by 0 bases and J by 4 bases, 4 bases remained unmatched. The CDR3 is 15 amino acids. Germline V lookup: CDR1 SGHRS, CDR2 YFSETQ.

The chain couples TRBV7-2 to TRBJ1-2; 8 bases align to TRBD1. Germline V gene sequence: CDR1 SGHTA, CDR2 FQGNSA. CDR3 size: 12 residues. V was clipped by 5 bases and J by 8 bases; unmatched bases: 4. The CDR3 reads CASSGTGRGYTF. CDR3 nucleotide sequence: TGTGCCAGCAGCGGGACAGGACGGGGCTACACCTTC.